This T cell receptor (beta chain) was sequenced in a study of blood T cell repertoires in COVID-19. Clones were read by immunoSEQ multiplex PCR, and TCRdb kept only the in-frame ones, dropping some. The sample yields about 210,000 clones, almost 85% seen once. The trim removed 3 bases at V and 3 bases at J, leaving 8 bases unmatched. CDR1 is MGHRA, CDR2 YSYEKL, per germline. The CDR3 length is 15 residues. The sample consisted of peripheral blood. The rearrangement joins TRBV4-1 to TRBJ2-7; TRBD1 matches 7 bases. This clonotype originated in a man aged 50 to 60 with COVID-19, enrolled during active disease. The CDR3 sequence is CASSQRTGKRYEQYF. CDR3 DNA sequence: TGCGCCAGCAGCCAGAGGACAGGAAAGCGCTACGAGCAGTACTTC.